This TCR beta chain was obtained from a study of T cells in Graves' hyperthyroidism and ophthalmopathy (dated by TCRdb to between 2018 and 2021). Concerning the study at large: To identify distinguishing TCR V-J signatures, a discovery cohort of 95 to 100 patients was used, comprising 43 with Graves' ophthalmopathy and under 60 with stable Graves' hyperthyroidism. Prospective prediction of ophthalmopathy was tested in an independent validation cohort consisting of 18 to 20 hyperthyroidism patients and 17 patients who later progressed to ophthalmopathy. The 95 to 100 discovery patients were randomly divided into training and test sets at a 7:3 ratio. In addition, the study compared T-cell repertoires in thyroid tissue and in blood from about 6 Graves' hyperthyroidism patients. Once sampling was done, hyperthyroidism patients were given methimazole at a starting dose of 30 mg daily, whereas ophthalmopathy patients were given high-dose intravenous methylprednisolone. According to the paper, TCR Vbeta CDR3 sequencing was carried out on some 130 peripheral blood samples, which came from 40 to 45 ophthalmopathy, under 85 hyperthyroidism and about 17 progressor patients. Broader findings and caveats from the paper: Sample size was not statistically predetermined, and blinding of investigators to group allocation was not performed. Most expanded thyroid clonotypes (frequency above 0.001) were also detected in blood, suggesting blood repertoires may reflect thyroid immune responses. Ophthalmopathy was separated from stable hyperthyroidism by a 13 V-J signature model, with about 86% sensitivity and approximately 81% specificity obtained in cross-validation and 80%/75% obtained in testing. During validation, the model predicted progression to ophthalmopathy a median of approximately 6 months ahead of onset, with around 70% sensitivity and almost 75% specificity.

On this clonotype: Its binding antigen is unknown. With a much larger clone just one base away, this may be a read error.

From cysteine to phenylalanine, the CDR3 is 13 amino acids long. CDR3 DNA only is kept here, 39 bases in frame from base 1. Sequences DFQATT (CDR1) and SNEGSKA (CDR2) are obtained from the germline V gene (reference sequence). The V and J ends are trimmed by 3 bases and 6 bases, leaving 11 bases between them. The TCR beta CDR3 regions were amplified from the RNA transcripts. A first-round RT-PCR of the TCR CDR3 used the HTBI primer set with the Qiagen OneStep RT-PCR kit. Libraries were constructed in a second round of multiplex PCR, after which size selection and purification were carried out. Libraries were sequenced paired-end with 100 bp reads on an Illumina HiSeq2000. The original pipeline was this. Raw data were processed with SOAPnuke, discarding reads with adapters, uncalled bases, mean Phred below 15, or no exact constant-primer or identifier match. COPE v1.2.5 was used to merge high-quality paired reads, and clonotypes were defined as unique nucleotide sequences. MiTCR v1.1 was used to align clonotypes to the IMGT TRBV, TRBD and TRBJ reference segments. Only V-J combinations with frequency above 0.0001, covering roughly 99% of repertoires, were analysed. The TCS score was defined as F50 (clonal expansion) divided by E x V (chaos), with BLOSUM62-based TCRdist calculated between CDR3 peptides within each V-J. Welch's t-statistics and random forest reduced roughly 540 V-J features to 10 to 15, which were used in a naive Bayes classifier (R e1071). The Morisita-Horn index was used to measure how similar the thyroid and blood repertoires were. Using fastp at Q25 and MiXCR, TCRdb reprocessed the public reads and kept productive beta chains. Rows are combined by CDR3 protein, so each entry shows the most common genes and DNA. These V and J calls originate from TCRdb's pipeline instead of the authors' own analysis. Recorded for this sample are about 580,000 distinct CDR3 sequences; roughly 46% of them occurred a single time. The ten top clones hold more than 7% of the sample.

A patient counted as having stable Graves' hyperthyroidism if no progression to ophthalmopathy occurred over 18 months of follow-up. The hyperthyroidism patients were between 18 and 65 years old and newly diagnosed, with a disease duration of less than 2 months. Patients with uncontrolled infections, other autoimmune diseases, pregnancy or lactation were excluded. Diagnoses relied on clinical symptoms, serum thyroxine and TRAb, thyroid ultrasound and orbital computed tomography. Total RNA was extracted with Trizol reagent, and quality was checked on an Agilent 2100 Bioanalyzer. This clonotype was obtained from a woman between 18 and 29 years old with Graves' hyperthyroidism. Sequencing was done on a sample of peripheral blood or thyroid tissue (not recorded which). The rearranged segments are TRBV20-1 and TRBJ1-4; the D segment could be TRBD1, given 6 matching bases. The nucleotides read TGCAGTGCTAGTTGGGGGCCCCATGAAAAACTGTTTTTT. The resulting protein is CSASWGPHEKLFF.